Presented here are 24 T cell receptor beta chains from one specimen sequenced in a study of blood T cell repertoires in COVID-19. Produced via immunoSEQ multiplex PCR; TCRdb's table is partial and in-frame only. Found here are approximately 350,000 clones, less than 90% of them singletons; the top ten hold over 4.5%. Sequenced: PBMCs or T cells enriched from blood (not recorded which). These receptors were obtained from a woman aged 50 to 60 who had recovered from COVID-19.

The J gene is TRBJ2-7, the V gene TRBV7-8; a weak D match, TRBD2 (6 bases). Germline assignment: CDR1 SGHVS and CDR2 FQNEAQ. The V and J ends lost 1 base and 0 bases respectively, with 10 bases between them. This CDR3 is built from 15 residues. The CDR3 DNA sequence: TGTGCCAGCAGCTTAGATGCGGGGTCCTCCTACGAGCAGTACTTC. Amino acid sequence: CASSLDAGSSYEQYF.

Only a few counts were recorded for this clone. J is TRBJ2-2 and V is TRBV5-1; D gene uncertain. CDR3 length: 15 residues. In germline, CDR1 is SGHRS, CDR2 YFSETQ. Trimming shortened V by 2 bases and J by 7 bases, and 15 bases separated the two germline ends. CDR3: CASSLKSAESGELFF. CDR3 DNA: TGCGCCAGCAGCTTAAAGAGCGCAGAGAGCGGGGAGCTGTTTTTT.

Here the CDR3 DNA reads TGTGCCAGCGGGAAAGGGGGCAGGAATGAAAAACTGTTTTTT. It yields the protein CASGKGGRNEKLFF. The chain employs TRBV6-6 and TRBJ1-4; TRBD1 agrees at 7 bases. Germline assignment: CDR1 MNHNY and CDR2 SVGAGI (reference sequence). The CDR3 sequence is 14 residues long. Germline trimming cut 8 bases from V and 5 bases from J; bases unmatched to any gene: 8.

The V gene is TRBV7-2, the J gene TRBJ2-7, with 12 bases lining up with TRBD2. CDR1 and CDR2 (germline): SGHTA, FQGNSA. Losses at the gene ends were 5 bases for V and 7 bases for J; bases not matched to a gene: 6. The CDR3 has 14 residues. The DNA of the CDR3 is TGTGCCAGCAGCCGGACTAGCGGGACAGGGGAGCAGTACTTC. Protein: CASSRTSGTGEQYF.

V is TRBV19 and J is TRBJ2-7, with TRBD1 matching over 8 bases. The CDR3 totals 15 residues. The ends lost 3 bases at V and 4 bases at J; junction bases unmatched: 8. Germline-derived CDR1 and CDR2 are LNHDA and SQIVND (reference sequence). The CDR3 sequence: CASSILGDRSYEQYF. The CDR3, as DNA: TGTGCCAGTAGTATCTTGGGGGACAGGTCATACGAGCAGTACTTC.

V usage is TRBV5-1 and J usage is TRBJ1-1; weak D call: TRBD1 (5 bases). Trimming removed 0 bases from V and 3 bases from J, with 12 bases in between. CDR1 is SGHRS, CDR2 YFSETQ, per germline. CDR3 length: 15 residues. CDR3 residues: CASSLGVTAYTEAFF. As DNA, the CDR3 is TGCGCCAGCAGCTTGGGTGTGACAGCTTACACTGAAGCTTTCTTT. The full variable domain, completed using reference TRBV5-1 and TRBJ1-1, is KAGVTQTPRYLIKTRGQQVTLSCSPISGHRSVSWYQQTPGQGLQFLFEYFSETQRNKGNFPGRFSGRQFSNSRSEMNVSTLELGDSALYLCASSLGVTAYTEAFFGQGTRLTVV.

V and J are TRBV28 and TRBJ2-7, with 7 bases aligning to TRBD1. The CDR3 runs 17 residues. Unmatched junction bases numbered 14, after V lost 1 base and J lost 5 bases. Germline assignment: CDR1 MDHEN and CDR2 SYDVKM. CDR3 coding DNA: TGTGCCAGCAGTTTATTCGTCAGGACAGGCCTCCCCCACGAGCAGTACTTC. Protein product: CASSLFVRTGLPHEQYF.

This chain uses TRBV5-1 with TRBJ2-1, with D maybe TRBD1 (5 bases). V lost 7 bases and J 0 bases, leaving 14 bases between the germline ends. Germline V gene data show CDR1 as SGHRS and CDR2 as YFSETQ. The length of the CDR3 is 15 residues. The CDR3: CASRPGSRSYNEQFF. The CDR3 nucleotides read TGCGCCAGCCGCCCAGGGTCCCGCTCCTACAATGAGCAGTTCTTC.

This rearrangement joins TRBV19 to TRBJ2-3; weak D call: TRBD1 (5 bases). V was pared by 4 bases and J by 6 bases, with 8 bases between. Germline loops: CDR1 LNHDA, CDR2 SQIVND (reference sequence). The CDR3 spans 12 residues. The CDR3 DNA reads TGTGCCAGTAGTACTTACAGGGATACGCAGTATTTT. Protein sequence: CASSTYRDTQYF.

In its sample, this clone was seen a few times. This chain connects TRBV5-5 to TRBJ1-5, with TRBD1 matching 7 bases. Germline V gene lookup returns CDR1 SGHKS and CDR2 YYEKEE (reference sequence). Trimming cost V 0 bases and J 9 bases; bases outside gene matches: 0. CDR3 size: 12 residues. CDR3 DNA: TGTGCCAGCAGCTTGGGGGACAGGCCCCAGCATTTT. Its protein product is CASSLGDRPQHF.

The chain recombines TRBV7-2 with TRBJ1-3; the match to TRBD1 covers 8 bases. Germline CDR1 and CDR2: SGHTA and FQGNSA. The CDR3 runs to 16 residues. The ends lost 5 bases at V and 3 bases at J; junction bases unmatched: 9. The CDR3 DNA is TGTGCCAGCAGCAACGACAGGGGCTCAATTGGAAACACCATATATTTT. Its protein is CASSNDRGSIGNTIYF.

As DNA, the CDR3 is TGTGCCAGCTCACCACCGTCAGGGGGGACCGGGGAGCTGTTTTTT. Translating it yields CASSPPSGGTGELFF. The V call is TRBV18, the J call TRBJ2-2; D is possibly TRBD1 (7 bases). V lost 0 bases to trimming and J lost 5 bases, with 10 bases between them. This CDR3 has 15 residues. Germline-derived CDR1 and CDR2 are KGHSH and LQKENI. The entire variable domain, with the rest obtained from reference TRBV18 and TRBJ2-2, is as follows: NAGVMQNPRHLVRRRGQEARLRCSPMKGHSHVYWYRQLPEEGLKFMVYLQKENIIDESGMPKERFSAEFPKEGPSILRIQQVVRGDSAAYFCASSPPSGGTGELFFGEGSRLTVL.

The rearrangement links TRBV27 to TRBJ2-7; D is ambiguous. CDR3 size: 15 residues. The V end lost 2 bases, the J end lost 3 bases, and 14 bases lay between the germline ends. Germline values: CDR1 MNHEY, CDR2 SMNVEV (reference sequence). CDR3 DNA sequence: TGTGCCAGCAGTTTAGTCCCCAGGTCCGGCTACGAGCAGTACTTC. It codes for CASSLVPRSGYEQYF.

The chain is built from TRBV2 and TRBJ2-2; 7 bases fit TRBD2. The trim removed 6 bases at V and 0 bases at J, leaving 10 bases unmatched. The CDR3 sequence is 17 residues long. From germline, CDR1 is SNHLY and CDR2 FYNNEI. CDR3 nucleotides: TGTGCCAGCAGGCCCTCTACTAGCGCCGCGAACACCGGGGAGCTGTTTTTT. It is translated as CASRPSTSAANTGELFF.

The chain carries TRBV3-1 (or the pseudogene TRBV3-2) and TRBJ1-4; TRBD1 aligns across 7 bases. Looked up from germline, CDR1 is LGHDT and CDR2 is YNNKEL (reference sequence). The CDR3 runs 16 residues. V shed 4 bases, J shed 7 bases, and the junction held 12 bases outside the gene matches. This CDR3 reads CASSLLGGRGAEKLFF. The DNA for the CDR3 is TGTGCCAGCAGCCTTCTAGGGGGCAGGGGCGCTGAAAAACTGTTTTTT.

The rearrangement uses TRBV10-3 and TRBJ2-3; TRBD2 might be the D (6 bases). V was pared by 10 bases and J by 5 bases, with 13 bases between. The CDR3 is 12 residues long. Germline loops: CDR1 ENHRY, CDR2 SYGVKD. DNA of the CDR3: TGTGCCACCGGGACTTCGGTAGATACGCAGTATTTT. Its protein is CATGTSVDTQYF.

The chain joins TRBV27 to TRBJ2-1, with 7 bases identical to TRBD1. Per the germline V gene, CDR1 is MNHEY and CDR2 is SMNVEV (reference sequence). The CDR3 covers 13 residues. V shed 6 bases, J shed 9 bases, and the junction held 8 bases outside the gene matches. The CDR3 DNA reads as TGTGCCAGCAGATCTACCAGGGGGACTGAGCAGTTCTTC. This codes for CASRSTRGTEQFF.

The V and J genes are TRBV29-1 and TRBJ2-2, with a tentative D call TRBD2 (5 bases). The CDR3 spans 14 residues. V was shortened by 4 bases and J by 0 bases, with 9 bases between the two germline ends. Germline CDR1 reads SQVTM; CDR2 reads ANQGSEA. The CDR3 spells CSVGGISNTGELFF. The CDR3 region has the DNA TGCAGCGTTGGAGGGATATCGAACACCGGGGAGCTGTTTTTT.

The chain carries TRBV4-2 and TRBJ2-5; D uncertain. This CDR3 contains 14 residues. Trimming pared 0 bases from V and 2 bases from J, leaving 7 bases between. CDR1 is LGHNA, CDR2 YNFKEQ, per germline. The CDR3 loop is CASSQEALQETQYF. CDR3 coding DNA: TGTGCCAGCAGCCAAGAGGCCTTGCAAGAGACCCAGTACTTC.

The chain couples TRBV18 to TRBJ2-2; TRBD2 agrees at 7 bases. Germline CDR1 KGHSH, CDR2 LQKENI. The CDR3 is made up of 16 amino acids. The trim removed 4 bases at V and 1 base at J, leaving 6 bases unmatched. This CDR3 is CASSRSAGENTGELFF. Here the CDR3 DNA reads TGTGCCAGCTCACGAAGTGCGGGGGAGAACACCGGGGAGCTGTTTTTT.

As to this clone: Being one base from a much bigger clone, this may be a read error. The rearrangement joins TRBV2 to TRBJ1-1, with 7 bases lining up with TRBD1. The germline V gene has CDR1 SNHLY and CDR2 FYNNEI. Trimming at V came to 8 bases and at J to 1 base, leaving 4 bases not matched to a gene. The CDR3 loop spans 13 amino acids. The chain's CDR3 is CASCGQENTEAFF. CDR3 nucleotide sequence: TGTGCCAGCTGCGGACAGGAGAACACTGAAGCTTTCTTT.

This clone was detected only once. This chain joins TRBV30 and TRBJ1-5; D possibly corresponds to TRBD1 (5 bases). The germline V gene encodes CDR1 GTSNPN and CDR2 SVGIG (reference sequence). V lost 5 bases and J 2 bases, leaving 7 bases between the germline ends. This CDR3 has 12 amino acids. The CDR3 sequence is CAWSTGNQPQHF. CDR3 bases: TGTGCCTGGTCGACAGGCAATCAGCCCCAGCATTTT. Complete variable domain (other parts from reference TRBV30 and TRBJ1-5): SQTIHQWPATLVQPVGSPLSLECTVEGTSNPNLYWYRQAAGRGLQLLFYSVGIGQISSEVPQNLSASRPQDRQFILSSKKLLLSDSGFYLCAWSTGNQPQHFGDGTRLSIL.

This rearrangement joins TRBV7-2 to TRBJ1-1, with D tentatively TRBD1 (5 bases). V was trimmed by 0 bases and J by 5 bases, leaving 13 bases between them. The CDR3 loop spans 15 amino acids. The germline gives CDR1 SGHTA, CDR2 FQGNSA. CDR3 DNA sequence: TGTGCCAGCAGCTTAGCGTGGGGCCGGTGGACTGAAGCTTTCTTT. Its protein product is CASSLAWGRWTEAFF.

This chain connects TRBV3-1 (or the pseudogene TRBV3-2) to TRBJ2-7; the match to TRBD2 covers 11 bases. The CDR3 covers 15 residues. Germline V lookup: CDR1 LGHDT, CDR2 YNNKEL (reference sequence). Trimming cost V 4 bases and J 2 bases; bases outside gene matches: 4. The CDR3 bases are TGTGCCAGCAGCCCGCATAGCGGGAGGGCCTACGAGCAGTACTTC. It translates to CASSPHSGRAYEQYF.